The clone carrying this T cell receptor beta chain appeared many times. Its target is unknown. Enrolled ophthalmopathy patients presented with a Clinical Activity Score of at least 3, a NOSPECS grade of at least 4, and disease duration under 3 months. This entry comes from a study of T cells in Graves' hyperthyroidism and ophthalmopathy. Notes on the study in general: Before onset, by a median of approximately 6.8 months, the model predicted ophthalmopathy.

It was RNA transcripts that yielded the amplified TCR beta CDR3 regions. The HTBI primer set was used in a first-round RT-PCR of the TCR CDR3. Via MiXCR, TCRdb re-called the multiplex PCR reads, giving one row per CDR3 protein. The sample lists roughly 350,000 distinct CDR3 sequences, roughly 15% occurring once. The CDR3 loop spans 14 amino acids. V trimming: 6 bases; J trimming: 6 bases; junction bases outside the gene matches: 4. This rearrangement joins TRBV12-3 or TRBV12-4 to TRBJ1-6; 8 bases map to TRBD1. The TCR was taken from a woman aged 30 to 39 with Graves' ophthalmopathy. The sample taken for sequencing was blood. In DNA, the CDR3 is TGTGCCAGCAGGCGGACAGGGCCTAATTCACCCCTCCACTTT. This gives the protein CASRRTGPNSPLHF.